This T cell receptor beta chain was identified during a study of blood T cell repertoires in COVID-19. The overall study: Researchers got acute and convalescent COVID-19 samples from the United States, Italy and Spain. From T cells, B-cell-depleted T cells, or PBMCs came the material, which was cDNA or gDNA.

Original processing notes: Amplification of reference gene primers provided the estimated nucleated cell counts. Repertoires were generated with immunoSEQ multiplex PCR, while TCRdb's copy carries only in-frame clones and drops some. The V and J calls and the clone size are those of that table, but D and trimming were determined from the DNA. The data show about 300,000 clones, about 85% seen once. The length of the CDR3 is 13 residues. The V gene's germline CDR1 is SNHLY and CDR2 FYNNEI. V was cut by 2 bases and J by 9 bases, with 11 bases left in between. This chain uses TRBV2 with TRBJ2-1, with D perhaps matching TRBD2 (5 bases). The TCR originated in a man aged 18 to 29 with active or convalescent COVID-19. The sample consisted of peripheral blood. The CDR3 spells CASSELYAGEQFF. In nucleotides, the CDR3 is TGTGCCAGCAGTGAATTGTATGCGGGTGAGCAGTTCTTC.